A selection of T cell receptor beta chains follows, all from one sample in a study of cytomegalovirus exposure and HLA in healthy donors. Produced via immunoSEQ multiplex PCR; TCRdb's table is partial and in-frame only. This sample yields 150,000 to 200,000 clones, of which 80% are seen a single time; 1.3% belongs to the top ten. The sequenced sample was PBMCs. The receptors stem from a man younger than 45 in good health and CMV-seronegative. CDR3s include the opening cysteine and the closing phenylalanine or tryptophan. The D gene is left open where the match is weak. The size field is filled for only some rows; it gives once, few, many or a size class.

CDR3aa: CASSLAGTGGYEQYF; CDR3nt: TGTGCCAGCAGCTTAGCGGGTACAGGGGGTTACGAGCAGTACTTC; d_gene: TRBD1; j_gene: TRBJ2-7; v_gene: TRBV7-9; abundance: NA
CDR3aa: CASSVQGDNSPLHF; CDR3nt: TGTGCCAGTAGTGTCCAGGGGGATAATTCACCCCTCCACTTT; d_gene: TRBD1; j_gene: TRBJ1-6; v_gene: TRBV19; abundance: few
CDR3aa: CASSFLTSGKTYEQYF; CDR3nt: TGTGCCAGCAGCTTCTTGACTAGCGGAAAAACCTACGAGCAGTACTTC; d_gene: TRBD2; j_gene: TRBJ2-7; v_gene: TRBV5-4; abundance: NA
CDR3aa: CASSEALSSRARGNTIYF; CDR3nt: TGTGCCAGCAGTGAAGCGCTCTCAAGCCGAGCACGGGGAAACACCATATATTTT; d_gene: NA; j_gene: TRBJ1-3; v_gene: TRBV2; abundance: NA
CDR3aa: CSVESDSYEQYF; CDR3nt: TGCAGCGTTGAAAGTGACAGCTACGAGCAGTACTTC; d_gene: NA; j_gene: TRBJ2-7; v_gene: TRBV29-1; abundance: NA
CDR3aa: CASSLSKGETQFF; CDR3nt: TGTGCCAGCAGCTTATCCAAGGGGGAGACGCAGTTCTTC; d_gene: NA; j_gene: TRBJ2-1; v_gene: TRBV7-3; abundance: NA
CDR3aa: CASSPGQGRGSYNEQFF; CDR3nt: TGTGCCAGCAGCCCCGGACAGGGGAGGGGATCCTACAATGAGCAGTTCTTC; d_gene: TRBD1; j_gene: TRBJ2-1; v_gene: TRBV5-4; abundance: NA
CDR3aa: CASTVPGQGADTEAFF; CDR3nt: TGTGCCAGCACTGTCCCGGGACAGGGCGCGGACACTGAAGCTTTCTTT; d_gene: TRBD1; j_gene: TRBJ1-1; v_gene: TRBV2; abundance: NA
CDR3aa: CASSYSQATDTEAFF; CDR3nt: TGTGCCAGCAGTTACTCCCAAGCTACGGACACTGAAGCTTTCTTT; d_gene: NA; j_gene: TRBJ1-1; v_gene: TRBV6-5; abundance: few
CDR3aa: CASSLAQGMGYTF; CDR3nt: TGTGCCAGCAGCTTAGCACAGGGGATGGGCTACACCTTC; d_gene: TRBD1; j_gene: TRBJ1-2; v_gene: TRBV7-8; abundance: NA
CDR3aa: CASSMGGSRYEQYF; CDR3nt: TGTGCCAGTAGTATGGGGGGTTCTCGTTACGAGCAGTACTTC; d_gene: NA; j_gene: TRBJ2-7; v_gene: TRBV19; abundance: NA
CDR3aa: CASSQRQGTYEQYF; CDR3nt: TGTGCCAGCAGTCAGAGACAGGGTACCTACGAGCAGTACTTC; d_gene: TRBD1; j_gene: TRBJ2-7; v_gene: TRBV27; abundance: few
CDR3aa: CASRGTGALSYSNQPQHF; CDR3nt: TGTGCCAGCAGAGGAACAGGGGCCCTTTCCTATAGCAATCAGCCCCAGCATTTT; d_gene: TRBD1; j_gene: TRBJ1-5; v_gene: TRBV27; abundance: NA
CDR3aa: CASSKLAGDEAQYF; CDR3nt: TGTGCCAGTAGTAAACTAGCGGGAGACGAGGCCCAGTACTTC; d_gene: TRBD2; j_gene: TRBJ2-5; v_gene: TRBV19; abundance: NA
CDR3aa: CASSPWRGGRTDTQYF; CDR3nt: TGTGCCAGCAGCCCCTGGCGGGGGGGTCGCACAGATACGCAGTATTTT; d_gene: TRBD2; j_gene: TRBJ2-3; v_gene: TRBV9; abundance: NA
CDR3aa: CASSLQAQAVDGYTF; CDR3nt: TGTGCCAGCAGTTTACAGGCCCAGGCTGTGGATGGCTACACCTTC; d_gene: NA; j_gene: TRBJ1-2; v_gene: TRBV28; abundance: NA
CDR3aa: CSVRLLLAGGQFF; CDR3nt: TGCAGCGTGCGCCTTCTTCTAGCAGGGGGGCAGTTCTTC; d_gene: TRBD1; j_gene: TRBJ2-1; v_gene: TRBV29-1; abundance: few
CDR3aa: CASSQDRHIKNTGELFF; CDR3nt: TGCGCCAGCAGCCAAGACAGACATATCAAAAACACCGGGGAGCTGTTTTTT; d_gene: NA; j_gene: TRBJ2-2; v_gene: TRBV4-1; abundance: NA
CDR3aa: CASSVSATGEQYF; CDR3nt: TGCGCCAGCAGTGTAAGTGCCACGGGTGAGCAGTACTTC; d_gene: NA; j_gene: TRBJ2-7; v_gene: TRBV5-1; abundance: once
CDR3aa: CAISEPGAGGPLSYEQFF; CDR3nt: TGTGCCATCAGTGAACCTGGAGCGGGAGGGCCGTTATCATATGAGCAGTTCTTC; d_gene: TRBD2; j_gene: TRBJ2-1; v_gene: TRBV10-3; abundance: NA
CDR3aa: CSVEFSYEQYF; CDR3nt: TGCAGCGTTGAATTCAGTTACGAGCAGTACTTC; d_gene: NA; j_gene: TRBJ2-7; v_gene: TRBV29-1; abundance: NA
CDR3aa: CASSLAGQGAVRTGELFF; CDR3nt: TGTGCCAGCAGTTTAGCGGGACAGGGGGCGGTTAGAACCGGGGAGCTGTTTTTT; d_gene: TRBD1; j_gene: TRBJ2-2; v_gene: TRBV27; abundance: NA